This entry lists 5 T cell receptor beta chains sequenced from one sample in a study of blood T cells in healthy people across ages. For the second PCR, which ran for about 7 to 11 cycles, a sample-barcoded 5' primer and a J-beta primer mix were used. TCRdb reanalysed the 5' RACE reads using MiXCR and keeps one entry per CDR3 protein. The sample includes more than 800,000 distinct CDR3 sequences, 40% to 45% seen only once; the top ten take 15% to 20%. What was sequenced was blood. These TCRs come from a woman aged 55-70 years in good health.

The V gene is TRBV24-1, the J gene TRBJ2-5, with TRBD2 matching over 13 bases. The germline CDR1 and CDR2 sequences are KGHDR and SFDVKD. V was clipped by 6 bases and J by 6 bases; unmatched bases: 6. CDR3 size: 15 residues. The CDR3 DNA follows: TGTGCCACCAGTCCGGGACTAGCGGGATCTCAGACCCAGTACTTC. Its protein is CATSPGLAGSQTQYF.

This clonotype was detected only a few times. This chain links TRBV3-1 with TRBJ2-1, with D unclear. Per germline, CDR1 LGHDT and CDR2 YNNKEL (reference sequence). CDR3 length equals 14 residues. The V end lost 0 bases, the J end lost 8 bases, and 11 bases lay between the germline ends. The CDR3 DNA follows: TGTGCCAGCAGCCAAGATTACAGTGGAGATGAGCAGTTCTTC. As protein: CASSQDYSGDEQFF.

The chain employs TRBV27 and TRBJ2-1, with TRBD2 matching over 9 bases. The CDR3 contains 17 residues. V trimming: 4 bases; J trimming: 8 bases; junction bases outside the gene matches: 15. From germline, CDR1 is MNHEY and CDR2 SMNVEV (reference sequence). The CDR3 bases are TGTGCCAGCAGTTCTGAGAGCCCGGGACTAGCCGGCGATGAGCAGTTCTTC. It is translated as CASSSESPGLAGDEQFF.

The V and J genes are TRBV25-1 and TRBJ2-7; no definite D call. Germline assignment: CDR1 MGHDK and CDR2 SYGVNS. There are 12 residues in the CDR3. With 4 bases removed from V and 2 bases from J, the gap between germline ends came to 6 bases. CDR3 sequence reads: CASSAVAYEQYF. The CDR3 bases are TGTGCCAGCAGTGCGGTAGCCTACGAGCAGTACTTC.

This sequence joins TRBV19 and TRBJ2-3, with TRBD1 matching over 9 bases. The V gene's germline CDR1 is LNHDA and CDR2 SQIVND (reference sequence). CDR3 length: 16 amino acids. The trim removed 5 bases at V and 3 bases at J, leaving 9 bases unmatched. CDR3 DNA sequence: TGTGCCAGTAGTCGGCCCACAGGGGGCAAAACAGATACGCAGTATTTT. Its translation is CASSRPTGGKTDTQYF.